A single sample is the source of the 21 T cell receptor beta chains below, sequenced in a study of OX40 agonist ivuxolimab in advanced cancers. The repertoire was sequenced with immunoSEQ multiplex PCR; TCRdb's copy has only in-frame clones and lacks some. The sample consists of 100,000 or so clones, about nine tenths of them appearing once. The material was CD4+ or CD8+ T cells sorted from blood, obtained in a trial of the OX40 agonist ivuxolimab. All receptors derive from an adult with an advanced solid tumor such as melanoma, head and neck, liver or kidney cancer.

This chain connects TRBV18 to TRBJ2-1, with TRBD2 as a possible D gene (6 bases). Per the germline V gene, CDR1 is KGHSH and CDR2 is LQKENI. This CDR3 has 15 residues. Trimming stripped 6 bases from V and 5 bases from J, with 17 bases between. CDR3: CASSPPRGANNEQFF. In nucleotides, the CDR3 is TGTGCCAGCTCTCCCCCTCGCGGGGCTAACAATGAGCAGTTCTTC.

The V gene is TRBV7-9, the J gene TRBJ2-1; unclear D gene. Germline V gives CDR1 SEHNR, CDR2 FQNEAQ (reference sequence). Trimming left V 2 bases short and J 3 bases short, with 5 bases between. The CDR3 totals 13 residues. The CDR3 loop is CASSLSGYNEQFF. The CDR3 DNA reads TGTGCCAGCAGCTTATCCGGCTACAATGAGCAGTTCTTC.

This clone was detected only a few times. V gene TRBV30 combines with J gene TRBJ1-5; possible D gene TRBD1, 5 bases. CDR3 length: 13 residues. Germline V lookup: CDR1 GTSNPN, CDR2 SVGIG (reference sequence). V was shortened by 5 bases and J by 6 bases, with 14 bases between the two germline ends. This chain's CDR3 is CAWEAGGGQPQHF. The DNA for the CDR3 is TGTGCCTGGGAGGCGGGGGGAGGTCAGCCCCAGCATTTT. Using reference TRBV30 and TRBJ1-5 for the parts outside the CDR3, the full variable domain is SQTIHQWPATLVQPVGSPLSLECTVEGTSNPNLYWYRQAAGRGLQLLFYSVGIGQISSEVPQNLSASRPQDRQFILSSKKLLLSDSGFYLCAWEAGGGQPQHFGDGTRLSIL.

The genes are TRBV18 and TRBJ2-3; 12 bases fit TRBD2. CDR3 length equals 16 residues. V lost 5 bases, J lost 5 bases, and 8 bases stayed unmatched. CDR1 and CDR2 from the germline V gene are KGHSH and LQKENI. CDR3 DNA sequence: TGTGCCAGCTCATCTAGCGGGAGGGCCCTCGGAGATACGCAGTATTTT. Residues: CASSSSGRALGDTQYF.

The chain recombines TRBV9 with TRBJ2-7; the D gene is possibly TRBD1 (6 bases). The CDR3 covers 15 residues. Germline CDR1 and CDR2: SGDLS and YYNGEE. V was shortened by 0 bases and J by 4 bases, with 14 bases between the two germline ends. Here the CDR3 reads CASSVGPGQQYEQYF. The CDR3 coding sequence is TGTGCCAGCAGCGTAGGACCGGGACAACAATACGAGCAGTACTTC.

The CDR3 DNA sequence: TGTGCCAGCAGTGAAGCTGGGACACCGTCACTCTATGGCTACACCTTC. Its translation: CASSEAGTPSLYGYTF. The chain carries TRBV25-1 and TRBJ1-2; D is perhaps TRBD1 (6 bases). Germline V gene data show CDR1 as MGHDK and CDR2 as SYGVNS. The CDR3 length is 16 residues. V lost 2 bases and J lost 4, with 17 bases in between.

Here the CDR3 reads CASSLAVLDIQYF. In DNA form, the CDR3 reads TGTGCCAGCAGTTTAGCAGTACTGGACATTCAGTACTTC. V and J are TRBV28 and TRBJ2-4; D is uncertain. This CDR3 has 13 amino acids. Trimming left V 2 bases short and J 8 bases short, with 10 bases between. Looked up from germline, CDR1 is MDHEN and CDR2 is SYDVKM.

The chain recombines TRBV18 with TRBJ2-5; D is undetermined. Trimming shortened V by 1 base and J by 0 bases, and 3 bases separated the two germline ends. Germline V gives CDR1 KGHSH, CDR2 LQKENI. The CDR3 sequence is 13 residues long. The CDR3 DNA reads TGTGCCAGCTCACCACGTGACCAAGAGACCCAGTACTTC. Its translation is CASSPRDQETQYF.

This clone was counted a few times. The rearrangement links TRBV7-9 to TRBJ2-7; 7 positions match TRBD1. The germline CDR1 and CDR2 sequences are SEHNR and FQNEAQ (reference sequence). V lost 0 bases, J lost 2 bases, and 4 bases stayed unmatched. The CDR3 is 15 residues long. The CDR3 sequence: CASSLAGGSTYEQYF. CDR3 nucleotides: TGTGCCAGCAGCTTAGCAGGGGGCTCAACCTACGAGCAGTACTTC.

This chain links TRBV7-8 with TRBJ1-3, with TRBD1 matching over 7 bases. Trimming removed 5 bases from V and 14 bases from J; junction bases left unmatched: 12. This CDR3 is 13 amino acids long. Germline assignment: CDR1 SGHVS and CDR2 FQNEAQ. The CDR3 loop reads CASSPRQGDRVYF. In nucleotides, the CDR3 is TGTGCCAGCAGCCCACGACAGGGCGACCGAGTATATTTT.

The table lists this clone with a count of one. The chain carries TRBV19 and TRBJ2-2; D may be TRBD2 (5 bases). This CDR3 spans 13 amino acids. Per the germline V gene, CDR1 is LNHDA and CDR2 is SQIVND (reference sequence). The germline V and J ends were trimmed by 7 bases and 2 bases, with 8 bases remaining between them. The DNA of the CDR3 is TGTGCCAGTACCCGGGGAAACACCGGGGAGCTGTTTTTT. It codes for CASTRGNTGELFF. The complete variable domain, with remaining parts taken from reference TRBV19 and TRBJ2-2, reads DGGITQSPKYLFRKEGQNVTLSCEQNLNHDAMYWYRQDPGQGLRLIYYSQIVNDFQKGDIAEGYSVSREKKESFPLTVTSAQKNPTAFYLCASTRGNTGELFFGEGSRLTVL.

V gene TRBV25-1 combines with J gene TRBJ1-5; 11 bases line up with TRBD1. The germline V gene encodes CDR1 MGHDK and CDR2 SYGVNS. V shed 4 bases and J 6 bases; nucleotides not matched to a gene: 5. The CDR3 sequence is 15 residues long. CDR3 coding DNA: TGTGCCAGCAGTGGAGGGACAGGGGGAAGTCAGCCCCAGCATTTT. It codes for CASSGGTGGSQPQHF. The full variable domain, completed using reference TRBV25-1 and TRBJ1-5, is EADIYQTPRYLVIGTGKKITLECSQTMGHDKMYWYQQDPGMELHLIHYSYGVNSTEKGDLSSESTVSRIRTEHFPLTLESARPSHTSQYLCASSGGTGGSQPQHFGDGTRLSIL.

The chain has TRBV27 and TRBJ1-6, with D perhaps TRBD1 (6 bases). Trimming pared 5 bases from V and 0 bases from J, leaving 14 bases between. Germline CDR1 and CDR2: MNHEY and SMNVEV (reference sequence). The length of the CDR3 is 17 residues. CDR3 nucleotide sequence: TGTGCCAGCAGTCCAACAGGGCGAAGCTCCTATAATTCACCCCTCCACTTT. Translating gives CASSPTGRSSYNSPLHF.

The CDR3 protein is CASSVYPSTDTQYF. The CDR3 DNA sequence: TGTGCCAGCAGCGTATACCCCTCCACAGATACGCAGTATTTT. V gene TRBV9 combines with J gene TRBJ2-3, with D uncertain. This CDR3 has 14 amino acids. Trimming removed 1 base from V and 2 bases from J, with 8 bases in between. Looked up from germline, CDR1 is SGDLS and CDR2 is YYNGEE.

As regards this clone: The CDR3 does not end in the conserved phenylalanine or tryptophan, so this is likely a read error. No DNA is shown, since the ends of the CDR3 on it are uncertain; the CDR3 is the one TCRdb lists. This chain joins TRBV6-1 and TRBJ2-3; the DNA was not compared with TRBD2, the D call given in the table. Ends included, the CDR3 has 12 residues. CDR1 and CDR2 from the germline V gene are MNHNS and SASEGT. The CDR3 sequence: CASSEGGLAGNI.

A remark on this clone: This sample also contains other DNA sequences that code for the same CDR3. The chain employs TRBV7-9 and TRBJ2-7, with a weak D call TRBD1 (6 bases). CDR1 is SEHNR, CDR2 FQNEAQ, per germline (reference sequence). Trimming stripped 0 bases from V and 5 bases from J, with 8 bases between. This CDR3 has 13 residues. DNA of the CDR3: TGTGCCAGCAGCTTAGCACAGGGACACGAGCAGTACTTC. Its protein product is CASSLAQGHEQYF.

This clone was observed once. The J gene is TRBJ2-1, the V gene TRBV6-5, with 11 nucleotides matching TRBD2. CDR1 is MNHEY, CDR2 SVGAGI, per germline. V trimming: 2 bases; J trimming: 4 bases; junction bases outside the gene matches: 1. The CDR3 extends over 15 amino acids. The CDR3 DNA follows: TGTGCCAGCAGTTACGGGACTAGCGGTTACAATGAGCAGTTCTTC. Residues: CASSYGTSGYNEQFF.

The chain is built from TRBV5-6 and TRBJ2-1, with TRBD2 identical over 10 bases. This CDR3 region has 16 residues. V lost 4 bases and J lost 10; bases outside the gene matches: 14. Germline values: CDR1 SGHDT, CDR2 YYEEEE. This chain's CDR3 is CASSPRTSGTLREQFF. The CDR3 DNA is TGTGCCAGCAGCCCGAGGACTAGCGGAACACTACGGGAGCAGTTCTTC.

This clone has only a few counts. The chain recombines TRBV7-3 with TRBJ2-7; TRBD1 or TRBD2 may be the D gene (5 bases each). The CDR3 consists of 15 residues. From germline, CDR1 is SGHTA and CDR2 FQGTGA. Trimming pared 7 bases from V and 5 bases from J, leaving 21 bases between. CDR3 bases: TGTGCCAGCATCGGCACGGGGCACCGGCCGAACGAGCAGTACTTC. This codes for CASIGTGHRPNEQYF. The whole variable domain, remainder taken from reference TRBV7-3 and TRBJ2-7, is GAGVSQTPSNKVTEKGKYVELRCDPISGHTALYWYRQSLGQGPEFLIYFQGTGAADDSGLPNDRFFAVRPEGSVSTLKIQRTERGDSAVYLCASIGTGHRPNEQYFGPGTRLTVT.

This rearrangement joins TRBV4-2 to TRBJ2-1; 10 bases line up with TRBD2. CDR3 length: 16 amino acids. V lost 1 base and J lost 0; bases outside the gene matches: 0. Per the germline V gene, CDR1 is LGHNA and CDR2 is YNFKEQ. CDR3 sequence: CASSQASGSSYNEQFF. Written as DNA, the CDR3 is TGTGCCAGCAGCCAAGCTAGCGGGAGCTCCTACAATGAGCAGTTCTTC.

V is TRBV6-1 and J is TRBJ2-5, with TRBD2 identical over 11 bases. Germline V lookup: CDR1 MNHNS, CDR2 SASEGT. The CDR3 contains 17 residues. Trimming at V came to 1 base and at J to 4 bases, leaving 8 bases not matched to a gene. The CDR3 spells CASSEGFLAGGPETQYF. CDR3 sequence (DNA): TGTGCCAGCAGTGAAGGGTTTCTAGCGGGAGGTCCAGAGACCCAGTACTTC.